These 3 T cell receptor beta chains came from one sample sequenced in a study of immune evolution from preneoplasia to lung adenocarcinoma. Repertoires were generated with immunoSEQ multiplex PCR, while TCRdb's copy carries only in-frame clones and drops some. The sample shows about 5,700 clones, about four fifths of them seen only once. The specimen was FFPE minimally invasive lung adenocarcinoma tissue. The receptors derive from a person aged 55-85 years with lung adenocarcinoma.

V gene TRBV21-1 combines with J gene TRBJ1-3. TRBV21-1 corresponds to a pseudogene. The CDR3 extends over 13 amino acids. CDR3 DNA: TGTGCCAGCAGCAAAGTGGGTTTAAACACCATATATTTT. Protein: CASSKVGLNTIYF.

The chain joins TRBV9 to TRBJ2-7; 10 bases are a match to TRBD2. V lost 7 bases to trimming and J lost 3 bases; unmatched junction nucleotides: 22. The CDR3 consists of 19 residues. The germline CDR1 and CDR2 sequences are SGDLS and YYNGEE. The CDR3 DNA reads as TGTGCCAGCTCCCCAGGGGCAACGGGGCGAGCGGGAGGGGGCTACGAGCAGTACTTC. This encodes CASSPGATGRAGGGYEQYF.

The chain couples TRBV6-6 to TRBJ1-2; tentatively, D is TRBD1 (6 bases). The length of the CDR3 is 12 residues. The V end was cut by 7 bases, the J end by 4 bases, with 10 bases between. CDR1 and CDR2 (germline): MNHNY, SVGAGI (reference sequence). CDR3 nucleotide sequence: TGTGCCAGCACCCGGGACATCTATGGCTACACCTTC. This encodes CASTRDIYGYTF.